The T cell receptor (beta chain) described here comes from a study of T-cell memory formation after mild COVID-19. Whole-study results and caveats: There was no confirmation that second-wave clones peaking on day 37 were SARS-CoV-2 specific. Clones that contracted from day 15 to 85 had balanced CD4/CD8; later expanders were CD4+ biased.

This CDR3 contains 14 residues. Germline V gene sequence: CDR1 SGHRS, CDR2 YFSETQ. TCRalpha and TCRbeta libraries used 5'RACE with constant-segment primers and UMIs. TCRdb called the 5' RACE reads again in MiXCR, with one record for every CDR3 protein. The table records about 360,000 distinct CDR3 sequences, 13% to 15% of them present only once. This clonotype was counted ten times or more. Its matching antigen is unknown. The junction does not match germline at one end; this may be a read error. The chain couples TRBV5-1 to TRBJ2-2; no reliable D call. Sequenced sample: PBMCs or a T cell subset sorted from them (not recorded which). The TCR sequence derives from a man younger than 35 who had mild COVID-19 (a few samples of this study predate the infection). Cell type and time point are not known. The CDR3 reads CASSFGQNPGELFF. For the CDR3, the DNA is TGCGCCAGCAGCTTTGGTCAGAACCCCGGGGAGCTGTTTTTT.